The 24 T cell receptor beta chains reported below all come from one sample, sequenced in a study of cytomegalovirus exposure and HLA in healthy donors. The table came from immunoSEQ multiplex PCR; TCRdb's copy has only in-frame clones and leaves some out. The sample gives around 150,000 clones, more than 85% of which show up once; roughly 0.7% is in the top ten. Sequencing used PBMCs. The receptors come from a man in his late teens or twenties in good health and CMV-seronegative.

This chain links TRBV6-5 with TRBJ2-7; tentative D call: TRBD1 (6 bases). The V gene lost 5 bases and the J gene lost 5 bases, with 19 bases spanning the gap. Germline values: CDR1 MNHEY, CDR2 SVGAGI. This CDR3 has 15 amino acids. Written as DNA, the CDR3 is TGTGCCAGCAGTCCCCCCCGGAACAGGGATCACGAGCAGTACGTC. It is translated as CASSPPRNRDHEQYV.

This clone was seen once. This chain links TRBV7-9 with TRBJ2-3, with unresolved D. The CDR3 extends over 15 amino acids. Germline V gives CDR1 SEHNR, CDR2 FQNEAQ (reference sequence). Trimming stripped 5 bases from V and 1 base from J, with 13 bases between. Here the CDR3 reads CASSNPAGGTDTQYF. The CDR3 bases are TGTGCCAGCAGCAACCCTGCCGGAGGCACAGATACGCAGTATTTT.

The CDR3 spells CASSLEYRNTEAFF. The CDR3 bases are TGTGCCAGCAGCTTAGAATACAGAAACACTGAAGCTTTCTTT. The V gene is TRBV7-9, the J gene TRBJ1-1; D unresolved. The CDR3 consists of 14 residues. Germline CDR1 SEHNR, CDR2 FQNEAQ (reference sequence). Between the trimmed V and J ends, which lost 1 base and 2 bases, there was a span of 8 bases. The full variable domain, in which reference TRBV7-9 and TRBJ1-1 provide the parts outside the CDR3, is DTGVSQNPRHKITKRGQNVTFRCDPISEHNRLYWYRQTLGQGPEFLTYFQNEAQLEKSRLLSDRFSAERPKGSFSTLEIQRTEQGDSAMYLCASSLEYRNTEAFFGQGTRLTVV.

The chain has TRBV7-6 and TRBJ2-3; 11 bases agree with TRBD2. The CDR3 has 16 amino acids. J gave up 5 bases and V 5 bases, and 9 bases lay outside the gene matches. CDR1 is SGHVS and CDR2 is FNYEAQ in the germline V gene. The CDR3 region is CASSPGGGLAVDTQYF. The CDR3 coding sequence is TGTGCCAGCAGCCCCGGCGGGGGACTAGCGGTAGATACGCAGTATTTT.

The genes are TRBV5-3 and TRBJ2-7; TRBD2 matches at 10 bases. TRBV5-3 is an ORF, with its function uncertain. V gave up 4 bases and J gave up 7 bases; unmatched junction bases: 17. The CDR3 contains 17 residues. The CDR3 spells CARSPYVAGGYPKEQYV. Written as DNA, the CDR3 is TGTGCCAGAAGCCCATATGTAGCGGGGGGATATCCTAAGGAGCAGTACGTC.

The chain employs TRBV5-1 and TRBJ1-1; 7 bases align to TRBD1. V lost 0 bases and J lost 1; bases outside the gene matches: 3. This CDR3 spans 15 amino acids. Germline CDR1 SGHRS, CDR2 YFSETQ. The CDR3 DNA follows: TGCGCCAGCAGCTTGGCCGGGACAGCGAACACTGAAGCTTTCTTT. Protein sequence: CASSLAGTANTEAFF.

This clone was picked up a small number of times. This rearrangement joins TRBV2 to TRBJ1-1; 8 bases agree with TRBD1. Germline CDR1 reads SNHLY; CDR2 reads FYNNEI. CDR3 length equals 15 residues. Unmatched junction bases numbered 10, after V lost 6 bases and J lost 4 bases. The CDR3 DNA is TGTGCCAGCAGCCTTGGACTGACAGGGGTCACTGAAGCTTTCTTT. Its translation is CASSLGLTGVTEAFF.

This sequence joins TRBV15 and TRBJ2-5; 11 bases align to TRBD2. The ends lost 3 bases at V and 3 bases at J; junction bases unmatched: 6. CDR1 and CDR2 (germline): LNHNV, YYDKDF (reference sequence). This CDR3 has 16 residues. CDR3 sequence reads: CATSRAKGLAEETQYF. CDR3 in DNA: TGTGCCACCAGCAGGGCGAAGGGACTAGCGGAAGAGACCCAGTACTTC.

The chain joins TRBV14 to TRBJ1-6; D is undetermined. Trimming left V 0 bases short and J 7 bases short, with 7 bases between. Germline-derived CDR1 and CDR2 are SGHDN and FVKESK. The CDR3 consists of 14 residues. As DNA, the CDR3 is TGTGCCAGCAGCCAAGAGGTCGGGAATTCACCCCTCCACTTT. Protein: CASSQEVGNSPLHF.

CDR3 DNA: TGTGCCAGCAGCCCCGGGGGACTAGCGGAAAACCACTTACACCAAGAGACCCAGTACTTC. Translated, it gives CASSPGGLAENHLHQETQYF. The rearrangement links TRBV13 to TRBJ2-5; the match to TRBD2 covers 11 bases. There are 20 residues in the CDR3. CDR1 PRHDT and CDR2 FYEKMQ come from the germline V gene (reference sequence). V trimming: 5 bases; J trimming: 0 bases; junction bases outside the gene matches: 17.

This clone was detected once. In DNA form, the CDR3 reads TGCGCCAGCAGCCAGGCGACGGTAGCTTATGGCTACACCTTC. Amino acids: CASSQATVAYGYTF. This chain joins TRBV4-1 and TRBJ1-2; no definite D call. This CDR3 spans 14 amino acids. Looked up from germline, CDR1 is MGHRA and CDR2 is YSYEKL. The V end lost 3 bases, the J end lost 5 bases, and 13 bases lay between the germline ends.

The V gene is TRBV19, the J gene TRBJ1-5, with D unresolved. Germline V gene data show CDR1 as LNHDA and CDR2 as SQIVND (reference sequence). The V end was cut by 6 bases, the J end by 5 bases, with 20 bases between. The CDR3 has 16 residues. The CDR3 nucleotides read TGTGCCAGTAGGTATCAGCGGTCGTCGTCGGATCAGCCCCAGCATTTT. This codes for CASRYQRSSSDQPQHF.

The genes are TRBV6-5 and TRBJ1-1; D is perhaps TRBD1 (5 bases). V lost 4 bases to trimming and J lost 4 bases, with 13 bases between them. Germline CDR1 and CDR2: MNHEY and SVGAGI. The CDR3 runs to 14 residues. CDR3 region: CASSSPGFATEAFF. The CDR3 DNA follows: TGTGCCAGCAGTTCCCCAGGGTTTGCCACTGAAGCTTTCTTT.

The rearrangement uses TRBV7-9 and TRBJ2-1; 12 nucleotides align to TRBD2. Trimming at V came to 5 bases and at J to 6 bases, leaving 5 bases not matched to a gene. Germline CDR1 reads SEHNR; CDR2 reads FQNEAQ (reference sequence). The CDR3 has 15 residues. CDR3 loop: CASSQTSGSFNEQFF. The CDR3 coding sequence is TGTGCCAGCAGCCAGACTAGCGGGAGCTTCAATGAGCAGTTCTTC.

J is TRBJ2-2 and V is TRBV25-1; no definite D call. Looked up from germline, CDR1 is MGHDK and CDR2 is SYGVNS. V was cut by 8 bases and J by 2 bases, with 12 bases left in between. The CDR3 loop spans 14 amino acids. The CDR3 region has the DNA TGTGCCAGCTCAAGACTGATTAACACCGGGGAGCTGTTTTTT. It translates to CASSRLINTGELFF.

This sequence joins TRBV7-9 and TRBJ1-3; D is unresolved. V was shortened by 5 bases and J by 0 bases, with 8 bases between the two germline ends. The CDR3 length is 14 residues. Germline V gives CDR1 SEHNR, CDR2 FQNEAQ (reference sequence). The CDR3 DNA sequence: TGTGCCAGCAGCCCACGCAGCTCTGGAAACACCATATATTTT. Translated: CASSPRSSGNTIYF.

The chain is built from TRBV6-1 and TRBJ1-1, with a weak D call TRBD1 (6 bases). CDR3 length: 13 amino acids. CDR1 is MNHNS, CDR2 SASEGT, per germline. Trimming shortened V by 10 bases and J by 4 bases, and 16 bases separated the two germline ends. The chain's CDR3 is CAINRAPVTEAFF. DNA for the CDR3: TGTGCCATAAACAGGGCGCCGGTCACTGAAGCTTTCTTT.

The chain is built from TRBV19 and TRBJ2-1; TRBD2 aligns across 14 bases. Germline CDR1 and CDR2: LNHDA and SQIVND (reference sequence). This CDR3 contains 18 residues. J lost 7 bases, V lost 1 base, and 9 bases had no gene match. CDR3 loop: CASSIVGTSGSWGNEQFF. DNA of the CDR3: TGTGCCAGTAGTATAGTGGGGACTAGCGGGAGTTGGGGAAATGAGCAGTTCTTC. The full variable domain, its missing parts supplied by reference TRBV19 and TRBJ2-1, is DGGITQSPKYLFRKEGQNVTLSCEQNLNHDAMYWYRQDPGQGLRLIYYSQIVNDFQKGDIAEGYSVSREKKESFPLTVTSAQKNPTAFYLCASSIVGTSGSWGNEQFFGPGTRLTVL.

This clone is a singleton in its sample. The chain recombines TRBV11-2 with TRBJ1-5, with 10 bases identical to TRBD1. J gave up 5 bases and V 5 bases, and 6 bases lay outside the gene matches. The germline V gene encodes CDR1 SGHAT and CDR2 FQNNGV. The CDR3 spans 15 residues. The chain's CDR3 is CASSAGTGVDQPQHF. In DNA form, the CDR3 reads TGTGCCAGCAGCGCCGGGACAGGGGTAGATCAGCCCCAGCATTTT.

CDR3: CASSGGFRETQYF. For the CDR3, the DNA is TGTGCCAGCAGTGGGGGGTTTAGGGAGACCCAGTACTTC. V is TRBV6-6 and J is TRBJ2-5, with D perhaps TRBD2 (6 bases). The CDR3 is made up of 13 amino acids. V lost 5 bases, J lost 5 bases, and 12 bases lay in between. CDR1 MNHNY and CDR2 SVGAGI come from the germline V gene (reference sequence).

The chain carries TRBV6-5 and TRBJ1-1; D might be TRBD1 (5 bases). Germline lookup yields CDR1 MNHEY and CDR2 SVGAGI. V lost 2 bases, J lost 10 bases, and 17 bases lay in between. This CDR3 is built from 14 residues. CDR3 residues: CASSYTFLGEAAFF. In DNA form, the CDR3 reads TGTGCCAGCAGTTACACCTTCTTGGGGGAGGCAGCTTTCTTT.

This clone was observed once. The chain employs TRBV25-1 and TRBJ1-1; D is undetermined. Per the germline V gene, CDR1 is MGHDK and CDR2 is SYGVNS. The CDR3 covers 12 residues. V dropped 9 bases and J dropped 1 base, with 9 bases sitting between them. CDR3 DNA sequence: TGTGCCAGTATGCGGGGGAACACTGAAGCTTTCTTT. Protein sequence: CASMRGNTEAFF. Complete variable domain (other parts from reference TRBV25-1 and TRBJ1-1): EADIYQTPRYLVIGTGKKITLECSQTMGHDKMYWYQQDPGMELHLIHYSYGVNSTEKGDLSSESTVSRIRTEHFPLTLESARPSHTSQYLCASMRGNTEAFFGQGTRLTVV.

The gene calls are TRBV25-1 and TRBJ2-2, with TRBD2 as a possible D gene (5 bases). V was pared by 2 bases and J by 8 bases, with 12 bases between. CDR1 MGHDK and CDR2 SYGVNS come from the germline V gene. CDR3 length equals 14 residues. The CDR3 spells CASSEVMRAGELFF. The DNA for the CDR3 is TGTGCCAGCAGTGAAGTCATGCGGGCGGGGGAGCTGTTTTTT.

The chain combines TRBV7-2 with TRBJ2-1; 7 nucleotides align to TRBD2. Trimming cost V 5 bases and J 10 bases; bases outside gene matches: 11. The CDR3 extends over 14 amino acids. From germline, CDR1 is SGHTA and CDR2 FQGNSA. This CDR3 reads CASSARLALGEQFF. The CDR3, as DNA: TGTGCCAGCAGCGCAAGACTAGCCTTAGGGGAGCAGTTCTTC.